A single sample gave rise to the 20 T cell receptor beta chains below, sequenced in a study of blood T cell repertoires in COVID-19. Data came from immunoSEQ multiplex PCR; TCRdb stores just in-frame clones and leaves some out. The sample holds about 89,000 clones, roughly 80% seen once. The sequenced sample was peripheral blood. These receptors came from an elderly woman with acute or convalescent COVID-19.

CDR3 DNA: TGTGCCAGCAGCTTTCGGCGGGGCAACAATGAGCAGTTCTTC. It codes for CASSFRRGNNEQFF. The chain carries TRBV7-2 and TRBJ2-1; the D gene is possibly TRBD2 (6 bases). Deletions cut 3 bases from V and 5 bases from J, with 11 bases between. The CDR3 runs to 14 residues. The germline V gene encodes CDR1 SGHTA and CDR2 FQGNSA. Full variable domain (remainder filled in from reference TRBV7-2 and TRBJ2-1): GAGVSQSPSNKVTEKGKDVELRCDPISGHTALYWYRQSLGQGLEFLIYFQGNSAPDKSGLPSDRFSAERTGGSVSTLTIQRTQQEDSAVYLCASSFRRGNNEQFFGPGTRLTVL.

The chain couples TRBV5-1 to TRBJ1-1; D may be TRBD1 (6 bases). Trimming pared 2 bases from V and 4 bases from J, leaving 18 bases between. Germline loops: CDR1 SGHRS, CDR2 YFSETQ. This CDR3 contains 16 residues. CDR3 sequence: CASSLRSGGGGTEAFF. The CDR3 nucleotides are TGCGCCAGCAGCTTAAGGTCGGGGGGCGGCGGCACTGAAGCTTTCTTT.

The CDR3 bases are TGTGCCACCAGTGATTTTGGCGGGATCGATGAGCAGTTCTTC. Amino acid sequence: CATSDFGGIDEQFF. The V call is TRBV24-1, the J call TRBJ2-1; D is perhaps TRBD2 (6 bases). The CDR3 covers 14 residues. Germline V gene data show CDR1 as KGHDR and CDR2 as SFDVKD. Trimming stripped 1 base from V and 8 bases from J, with 11 bases between.

This chain uses TRBV19 with TRBJ1-5; TRBD1 agrees at 8 bases. The CDR3 is 16 amino acids. Looked up from germline, CDR1 is LNHDA and CDR2 is SQIVND (reference sequence). The V and J ends lost 5 bases and 2 bases, in that order; junction bases with no gene match: 8. The CDR3 loop is CASSLSQGGGNQPQHF. The CDR3 nucleotides read TGTGCCAGTAGTCTCTCACAGGGGGGGGGCAATCAGCCCCAGCATTTT.

This clone turned up a few times. The V gene is TRBV5-6, the J gene TRBJ2-1; no reliable D call. V was cut by 0 bases and J by 0 bases, with 7 bases left in between. The CDR3 has 15 residues. Germline CDR1 SGHDT, CDR2 YYEEEE. In DNA, the CDR3 is TGTGCCAGCAGCTTGGGCACGGGCTCCTACAATGAGCAGTTCTTC. Translated: CASSLGTGSYNEQFF.

The chain links TRBV2 to TRBJ2-3; a possible D gene is TRBD2 (6 bases). Trimming shortened V by 4 bases and J by 4 bases, and 12 bases separated the two germline ends. The length of the CDR3 is 14 residues. From germline, CDR1 is SNHLY and CDR2 FYNNEI. DNA for the CDR3: TGTGCCAGCAGTGCACCGACGGGGGCAGATACGCAGTATTTT. Translated, it gives CASSAPTGADTQYF. The complete variable domain, with remaining parts taken from reference TRBV2 and TRBJ2-3, reads EPEVTQTPSHQVTQMGQEVILRCVPISNHLYFYWYRQILGQKVEFLVSFYNNEISEKSEIFDDQFSVERPDGSNFTLKIRSTKLEDSAMYFCASSAPTGADTQYFGPGTRLTVL.

Comments on this clone: Other DNA sequences in this specimen translate into the identical CDR3. The chain uses TRBV7-7 and TRBJ2-3; TRBD2 matches 8 bases. CDR1 is SSHAT and CDR2 is FNYEAQ in the germline V gene (reference sequence). Losses at the gene ends were 1 base for V and 3 bases for J; bases not matched to a gene: 3. This CDR3 has 15 residues. Written as DNA, the CDR3 is TGTGCCAGCAGCTTAGGGCTAGCGGGTACAGATACGCAGTATTTT. Translating it yields CASSLGLAGTDTQYF.

This clone has only a few counts. The chain is built from TRBV7-2 and TRBJ1-5, with D possibly matching TRBD1 (6 bases). V lost 4 bases and J lost 7, with 11 bases in between. The germline gives CDR1 SGHTA, CDR2 FQGNSA. The CDR3 totals 13 residues. The CDR3 region is CASSYTGFQPQHF. Here the CDR3 DNA reads TGTGCCAGCAGCTACACAGGGTTCCAGCCCCAGCATTTT.

The V call is TRBV29-1, the J call TRBJ2-2, with a weak D call TRBD2 (5 bases). Germline CDR1 reads SQVTM; CDR2 reads ANQGSEA. The CDR3 is made up of 11 amino acids. Trimming removed 6 bases at V and 6 bases at J, with 8 bases between. This chain's CDR3 is CSVSSPGELFF. The CDR3 DNA is TGCAGCGTCTCTAGCCCCGGGGAGCTGTTTTTT.

Remarks on this clone: Other DNA sequences in this sample translate to the same CDR3. The chain uses TRBV2 and TRBJ1-2, with D unclear. Germline loops: CDR1 SNHLY, CDR2 FYNNEI. With 3 bases removed from V and 4 bases from J, the gap between germline ends came to 6 bases. The CDR3 has 12 amino acids. CDR3: CASSDRGYGYTF. The CDR3 bases are TGTGCCAGCAGTGACAGAGGCTATGGCTACACCTTC.

This chain connects TRBV24-1 to TRBJ2-3; maybe TRBD2 (7 bases). Looked up from germline, CDR1 is KGHDR and CDR2 is SFDVKD. Trimming removed 5 bases from V and 5 bases from J, with 22 bases in between. This CDR3 has 17 amino acids. CDR3 nucleotides: TGTGCCACCAGTGGGGAGGGGGGAACCCTCCAGAGAGATACGCAGTATTTT. This codes for CATSGEGGTLQRDTQYF.

The chain joins TRBV7-2 to TRBJ1-4; 10 bases match TRBD1. The CDR3 has 16 residues. Trimming at V came to 2 bases and at J to 8 bases, leaving 8 bases not matched to a gene. Germline V gene sequence: CDR1 SGHTA, CDR2 FQGNSA. Written as DNA, the CDR3 is TGTGCCAGCAGCTTACCCGCGGGACAGGGGCGCGAAAAACTGTTTTTT. It translates to CASSLPAGQGREKLFF. The complete variable domain, with remaining parts taken from reference TRBV7-2 and TRBJ1-4, reads GAGVSQSPSNKVTEKGKDVELRCDPISGHTALYWYRQSLGQGLEFLIYFQGNSAPDKSGLPSDRFSAERTGGSVSTLTIQRTQQEDSAVYLCASSLPAGQGREKLFFGSGTQLSVL.

The chain joins TRBV4-1 to TRBJ1-2; TRBD1 matches at 7 bases. The germline gives CDR1 MGHRA, CDR2 YSYEKL. With V trimmed by 3 bases and J by 3 bases, 7 bases remained unmatched. The CDR3 is 15 amino acids. The CDR3 reads CASSQAPRGHYGYTF. The CDR3 coding sequence is TGCGCCAGCAGCCAGGCACCGAGGGGGCACTATGGCTACACCTTC.

The chain is built from TRBV5-6 and TRBJ2-7; tentative D call: TRBD1 (6 bases). The CDR3 sequence is 12 residues long. The germline gives CDR1 SGHDT, CDR2 YYEEEE. V gave up 4 bases and J gave up 4 bases, with 9 bases separating them. The CDR3 DNA follows: TGTGCCAGCAGCCACAGGGTTTACGAGCAGTACTTC. It encodes CASSHRVYEQYF.

This clone was seen a single time. The chain has TRBV15 and TRBJ1-4; TRBD1 agrees at 7 bases. V gave up 2 bases and J gave up 10 bases; unmatched junction bases: 10. The germline gives CDR1 LNHNV, CDR2 YYDKDF (reference sequence). The CDR3 runs 15 residues. The CDR3 region is CATSRPRVTGSKLFF. The CDR3 DNA reads TGTGCCACCAGCAGACCCCGCGTGACAGGGTCAAAACTGTTTTTT.

The sample holds a few counts of this clone. J is TRBJ1-1 and V is TRBV10-1, with a tentative D call TRBD1 (5 bases). V was shortened by 2 bases and J by 0 bases, with 7 bases between the two germline ends. Germline CDR1 WNHNN, CDR2 SYGVQD (reference sequence). This CDR3 is built from 14 residues. DNA for the CDR3: TGCGCCAGCAGTGAGGGGGCGCTGAACACTGAAGCTTTCTTT. This translates into CASSEGALNTEAFF.

The rearrangement joins TRBV7-9 to TRBJ2-4; D unclear. Trimming removed 3 bases at V and 6 bases at J, with 6 bases between. Germline CDR1 reads SEHNR; CDR2 reads FQNEAQ (reference sequence). The length of the CDR3 is 12 residues. In nucleotides, the CDR3 is TGTGCCAGCAGCTTGTCTCTAAACATTCAGTACTTC. This encodes CASSLSLNIQYF.

This clone was recorded only once. The CDR3 region has the DNA TGTGCCACCAGCAGAGTCGGGTGGGATCAGCCCCAGCATTTT. The encoded protein is CATSRVGWDQPQHF. This chain links TRBV15 with TRBJ1-5; D is undetermined. CDR3 length equals 14 residues. The V end was cut by 1 base, the J end by 5 bases, with 9 bases between. From germline, CDR1 is LNHNV and CDR2 YYDKDF (reference sequence).

The genes are TRBV6-5 and TRBJ2-5; maybe TRBD2 (5 bases). The germline gives CDR1 MNHEY, CDR2 SVGAGI. This CDR3 contains 11 residues. V was trimmed by 8 bases and J by 6 bases, leaving 10 bases between them. The DNA for the CDR3 is TGTGCCAGCTTGTTCGGGAAGACCCAGTACTTC. It is translated as CASLFGKTQYF.

The gene calls are TRBV29-1 and TRBJ2-7, with D perhaps TRBD1 (5 bases). The CDR3 is made up of 12 amino acids. The germline V gene encodes CDR1 SQVTM and CDR2 ANQGSEA. V lost 4 bases and J lost 3, with 10 bases in between. As DNA, the CDR3 is TGCAGCGTTGTTAAGGGGATCTACGAGCAGTACTTC. Translated, it gives CSVVKGIYEQYF.